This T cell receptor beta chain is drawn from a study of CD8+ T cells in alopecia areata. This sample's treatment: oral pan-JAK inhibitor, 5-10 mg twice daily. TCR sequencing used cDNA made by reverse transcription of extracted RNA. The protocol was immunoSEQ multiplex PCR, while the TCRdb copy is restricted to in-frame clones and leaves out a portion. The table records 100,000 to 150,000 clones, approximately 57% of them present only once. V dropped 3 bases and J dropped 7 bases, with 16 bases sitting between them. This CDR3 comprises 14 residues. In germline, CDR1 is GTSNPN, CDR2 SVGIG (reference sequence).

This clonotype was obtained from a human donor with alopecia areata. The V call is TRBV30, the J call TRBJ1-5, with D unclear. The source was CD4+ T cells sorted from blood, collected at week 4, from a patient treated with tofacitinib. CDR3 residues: CAWSADYLRQPQHF. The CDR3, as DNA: TGTGCCTGGAGCGCTGACTATCTTCGGCAGCCCCAGCATTTT.